This T cell receptor (beta chain) was observed in a study of siplizumab effects on memory and regulatory T cells. Using immunoSEQ multiplex PCR, the repertoire was profiled, and TCRdb retains in-frame clones only, with some absent. The top ten clones hold 0.25% to 0.35% of a sample with more than 85,000 clones, 85% to 95% of them seen once. This clone was found once. The antigen is unknown. The CDR3 is 14 residues long. The V end lost 2 bases, the J end lost 1 base, and 8 bases lay between the germline ends. Per the germline V gene, CDR1 is MNHEY and CDR2 is SVGAGI. The study's findings and limits: No functional test confirmed suppression by proliferating siplizumab-culture Tregs. Memory cells seemed less diverse than naive T cells, which seemed major alloresponse contributors. Significantly reduced by siplizumab was the cumulative frequency of alloreactive sequences, namely those traceable to unstimulated CD4+ memory cells.

The J gene is TRBJ1-1, the V gene TRBV6-5; D is undetermined. The receptor's source is a human donor in good health. Sequencing was performed on CD4+ T cells sorted from blood. The CDR3 loop is CASSYTDKNTEAFF. As DNA, the CDR3 is TGTGCCAGCAGTTACACCGACAAGAACACTGAAGCTTTCTTT.